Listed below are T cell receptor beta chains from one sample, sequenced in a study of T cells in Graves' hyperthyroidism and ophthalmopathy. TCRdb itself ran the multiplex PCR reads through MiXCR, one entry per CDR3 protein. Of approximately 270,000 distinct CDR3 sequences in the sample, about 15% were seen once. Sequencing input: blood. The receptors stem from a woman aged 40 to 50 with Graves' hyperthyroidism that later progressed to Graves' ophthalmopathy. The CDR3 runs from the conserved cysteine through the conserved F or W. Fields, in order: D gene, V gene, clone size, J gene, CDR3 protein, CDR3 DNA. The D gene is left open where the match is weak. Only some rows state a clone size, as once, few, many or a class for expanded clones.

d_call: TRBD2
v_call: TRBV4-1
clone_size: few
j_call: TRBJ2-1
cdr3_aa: CASSQGPSGRANEQFF
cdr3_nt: TGCGCCAGCAGCCAAGGTCCTAGCGGGAGGGCAAATGAGCAGTTCTTC

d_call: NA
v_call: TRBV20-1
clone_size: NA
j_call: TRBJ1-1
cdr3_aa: CSAIGGPPNTEAFF
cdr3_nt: TGCAGTGCTATTGGAGGACCGCCGAACACTGAAGCTTTCTTT

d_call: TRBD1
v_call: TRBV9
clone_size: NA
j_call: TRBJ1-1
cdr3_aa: CASSVEGQGVAEAFF
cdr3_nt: TGTGCCAGCAGCGTAGAGGGACAGGGGGTTGCTGAAGCTTTCTTT

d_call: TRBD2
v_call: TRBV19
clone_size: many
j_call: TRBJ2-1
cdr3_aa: CASRKREASYNEQFF
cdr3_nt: TGTGCCAGTAGAAAGCGGGAGGCGTCCTACAATGAGCAGTTCTTC

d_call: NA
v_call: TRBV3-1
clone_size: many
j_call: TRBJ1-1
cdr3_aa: CASSQTLTGIKAFF
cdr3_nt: TGTGCCAGCAGCCAGACCCTGACAGGTATTAAAGCTTTCTTT

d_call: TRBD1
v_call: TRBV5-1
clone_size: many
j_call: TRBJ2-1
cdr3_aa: CASIKDRGPYNEQFF
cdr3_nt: TGCGCCAGCATCAAGGACAGGGGGCCCTACAATGAGCAGTTCTTC

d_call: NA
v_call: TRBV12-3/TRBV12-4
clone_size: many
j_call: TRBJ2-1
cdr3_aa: CASSLMSLTSYNEQFF
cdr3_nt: TGTGCCAGCAGTTTAATGTCTCTGACCTCCTACAATGAGCAGTTCTTC

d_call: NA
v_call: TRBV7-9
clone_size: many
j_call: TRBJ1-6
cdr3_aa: CASSSSGFRYSPLHF
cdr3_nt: TGTGCCAGCAGCTCCTCCGGGTTTAGGTACTCACCCCTCCACTTT

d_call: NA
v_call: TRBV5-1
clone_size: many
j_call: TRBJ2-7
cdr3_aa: CASSLSAGIPYEQYF
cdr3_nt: TGCGCCAGCAGCCTTTCTGCCGGAATTCCGTACGAGCAGTACTTC

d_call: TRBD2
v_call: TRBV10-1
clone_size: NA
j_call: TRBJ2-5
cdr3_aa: CASSASGKEETQYF
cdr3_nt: TGCGCCAGCAGTGCTAGCGGGAAAGAAGAGACCCAGTACTTC

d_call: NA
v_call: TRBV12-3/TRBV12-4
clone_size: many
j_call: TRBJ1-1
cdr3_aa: CASRRGYRVTNTEAFF
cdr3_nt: TGTGCCAGCAGGAGAGGGTATAGGGTGACGAACACTGAAGCTTTCTTT

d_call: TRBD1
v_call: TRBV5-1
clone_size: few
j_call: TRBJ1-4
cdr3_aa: CASSLWRGHEKLFF
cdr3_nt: TGCGCCAGCAGCTTGTGGAGGGGGCATGAAAAACTGTTTTTT

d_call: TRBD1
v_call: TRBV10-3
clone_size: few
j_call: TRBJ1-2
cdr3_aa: CAIRTDRRDYGYTF
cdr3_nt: TGTGCCATCCGGACGGACAGGCGCGACTATGGCTACACCTTC

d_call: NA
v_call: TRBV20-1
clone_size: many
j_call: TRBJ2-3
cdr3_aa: CSAPSGSGFTDTQYF
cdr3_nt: TGCAGTGCTCCCTCTGGGAGCGGATTCACAGATACGCAGTATTTT

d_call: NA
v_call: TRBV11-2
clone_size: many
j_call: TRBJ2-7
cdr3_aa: CASSLAGGWYEQYF
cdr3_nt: TGTGCCAGCAGCTTAGCGGGCGGCTGGTACGAGCAGTACTTC

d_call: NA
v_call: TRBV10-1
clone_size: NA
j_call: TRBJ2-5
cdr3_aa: CASSEAVVGAQYF
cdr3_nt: TGCGCCAGCAGTGAGGCGGTCGTGGGGGCCCAGTACTTC

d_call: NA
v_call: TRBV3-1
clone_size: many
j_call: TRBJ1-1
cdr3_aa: CASSQGFTGWMNTEAFF
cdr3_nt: TGTGCCAGCAGCCAAGGTTTTACAGGGTGGATGAACACTGAAGCTTTCTTT

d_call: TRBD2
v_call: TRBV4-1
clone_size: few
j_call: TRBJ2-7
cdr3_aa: CANSQAAGLAYEQYF
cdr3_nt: TGCGCCAACAGCCAAGCCGCGGGACTAGCCTACGAGCAGTACTTC

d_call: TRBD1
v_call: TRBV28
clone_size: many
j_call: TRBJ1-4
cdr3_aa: CASSPRDRGREKLFF
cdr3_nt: TGTGCCAGCAGTCCCCGGGACAGGGGGAGAGAAAAACTGTTTTTT

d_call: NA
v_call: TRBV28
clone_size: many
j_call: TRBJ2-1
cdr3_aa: CASSLRGWSSSYNEQFF
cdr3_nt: TGTGCCAGCAGTTTACGGGGTTGGTCAAGCTCCTACAATGAGCAGTTCTTC

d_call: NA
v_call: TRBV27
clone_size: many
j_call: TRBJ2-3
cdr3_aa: CASSFGSVPTDTQYF
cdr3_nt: TGTGCCAGCAGTTTCGGTAGCGTACCCACAGATACGCAGTATTTT

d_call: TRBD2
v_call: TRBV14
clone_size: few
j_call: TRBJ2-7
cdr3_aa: CASSKTSVQSEQYF
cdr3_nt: TGTGCCAGCAGCAAGACTAGCGTACAAAGCGAGCAGTACTTC

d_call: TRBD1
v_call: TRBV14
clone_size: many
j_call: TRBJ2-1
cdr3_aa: CASSPSGTGRHEQFF
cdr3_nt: TGTGCCAGCAGCCCATCCGGGACAGGGCGGCATGAGCAGTTCTTC

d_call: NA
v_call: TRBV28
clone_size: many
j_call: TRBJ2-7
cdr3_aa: CASPPSLQDKSYYEQYF
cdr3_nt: TGTGCCAGCCCGCCATCTCTACAGGATAAATCCTACTACGAGCAGTACTTC

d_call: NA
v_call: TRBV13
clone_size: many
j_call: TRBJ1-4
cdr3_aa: CASSPGRNQKLFF
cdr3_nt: TGTGCCAGCAGCCCAGGCCGTAATCAAAAACTGTTTTTT

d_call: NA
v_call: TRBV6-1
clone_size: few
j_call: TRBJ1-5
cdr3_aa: CASSRQYNQPQHF
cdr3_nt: TGTGCCAGCAGTAGACAGTACAATCAGCCCCAGCATTTT

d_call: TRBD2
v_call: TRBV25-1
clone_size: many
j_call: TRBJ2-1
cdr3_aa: CASSDPRTSGRFNEQFF
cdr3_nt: TGTGCCAGCAGTGATCCCCGGACTAGCGGGAGGTTCAATGAGCAGTTCTTC

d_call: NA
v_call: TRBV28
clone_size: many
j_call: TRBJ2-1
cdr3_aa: CASSRAGMGNEQFF
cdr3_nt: TGTGCCAGCAGTCGGGCAGGGATGGGCAATGAGCAGTTCTTC

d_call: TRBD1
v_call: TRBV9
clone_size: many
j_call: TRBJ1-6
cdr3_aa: CASSSRDRGWYNSPLHF
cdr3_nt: TGTGCCAGCAGCAGCCGGGACAGGGGGTGGTATAATTCACCCCTCCACTTT

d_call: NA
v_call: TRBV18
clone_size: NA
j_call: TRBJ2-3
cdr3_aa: CASSPRRSAQYF
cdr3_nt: TGTGCCAGCTCACCGCGGCGGTCAGCGCAGTATTTT

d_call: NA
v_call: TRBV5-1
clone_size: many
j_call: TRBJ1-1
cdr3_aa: CASASRWGDTEAFF
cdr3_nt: TGCGCCAGCGCGTCCCGGTGGGGGGACACTGAAGCTTTCTTT

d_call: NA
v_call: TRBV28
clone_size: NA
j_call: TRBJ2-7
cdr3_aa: CASSWTSPSSYEQYF
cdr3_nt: TGTGCCAGCAGTTGGACATCTCCTTCCTCCTACGAGCAGTACTTC

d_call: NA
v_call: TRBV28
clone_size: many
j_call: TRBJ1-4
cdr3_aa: CASGPGWQFNEKLFF
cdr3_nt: TGTGCCAGCGGTCCTGGATGGCAGTTTAATGAAAAACTGTTTTTT

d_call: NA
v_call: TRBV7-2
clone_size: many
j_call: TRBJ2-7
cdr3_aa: CASSSGLSYEQYF
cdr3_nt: TGTGCCAGCAGCTCTGGACTATCCTACGAGCAGTACTTC

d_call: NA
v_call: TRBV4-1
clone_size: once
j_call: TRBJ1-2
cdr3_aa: CASSQDWRDGYTF
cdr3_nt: TGCGCCAGCAGCCAAGATTGGAGGGATGGCTACACCTTC

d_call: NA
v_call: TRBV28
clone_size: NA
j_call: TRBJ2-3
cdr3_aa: CASSLTPRSDTQYF
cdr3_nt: TGTGCCAGCAGTTTAACACCCAGGTCAGATACGCAGTATTTT

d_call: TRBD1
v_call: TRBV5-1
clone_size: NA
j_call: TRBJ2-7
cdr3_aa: CASSLDPGQGRYEQYF
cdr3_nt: TGCGCCAGCAGCTTGGACCCGGGACAGGGGCGGTACGAGCAGTACTTC

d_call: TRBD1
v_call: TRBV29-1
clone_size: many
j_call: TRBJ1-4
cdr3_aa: CSVDPGGADEKLFF
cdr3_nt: TGCAGCGTTGACCCAGGGGGCGCAGATGAAAAACTGTTTTTT

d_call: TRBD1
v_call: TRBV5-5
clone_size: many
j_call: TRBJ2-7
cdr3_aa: CASSISGTAYEQYF
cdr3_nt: TGTGCCAGCAGCATCTCCGGGACAGCCTACGAGCAGTACTTC

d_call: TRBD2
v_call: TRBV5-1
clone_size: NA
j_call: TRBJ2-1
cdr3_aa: CASSPRTSEYNEQFF
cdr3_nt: TGCGCCAGCAGCCCCAGGACTAGCGAGTACAATGAGCAGTTCTTC

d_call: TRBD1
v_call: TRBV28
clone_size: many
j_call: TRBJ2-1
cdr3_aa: CASSFDYGGTGEQFF
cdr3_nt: TGTGCCAGCAGTTTCGACTACGGCGGGACAGGCGAGCAGTTCTTC

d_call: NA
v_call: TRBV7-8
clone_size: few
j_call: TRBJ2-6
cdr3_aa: CASSLDYGFSGANVLTF
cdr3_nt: TGTGCCAGCAGCTTAGACTACGGGTTCTCTGGGGCCAACGTCCTGACTTTC

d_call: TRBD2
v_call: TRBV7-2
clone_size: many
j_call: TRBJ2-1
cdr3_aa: CASSSAGGPGEQFF
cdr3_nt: TGTGCCAGCAGCTCGGCGGGAGGCCCCGGTGAGCAGTTCTTC

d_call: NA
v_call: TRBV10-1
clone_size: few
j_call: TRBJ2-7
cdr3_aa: CASSDPGIPPYEQYF
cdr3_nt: TGCGCCAGCAGTGATCCCGGGATCCCCCCCTACGAGCAGTACTTC

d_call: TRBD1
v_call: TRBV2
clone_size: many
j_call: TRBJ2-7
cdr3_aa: CASSGWTGGAEQYF
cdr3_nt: TGTGCCAGCAGTGGGTGGACAGGGGGTGCCGAGCAGTACTTC

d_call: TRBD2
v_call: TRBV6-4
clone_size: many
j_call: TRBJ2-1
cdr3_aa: CASSVAGGMGNEQFF
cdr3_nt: TGTGCCAGCAGTGTGGCGGGAGGAATGGGCAATGAGCAGTTCTTC

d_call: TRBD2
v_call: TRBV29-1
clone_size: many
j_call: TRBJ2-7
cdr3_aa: CSVALSWSSGSNEQYF
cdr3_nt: TGCAGCGTTGCCCTCTCTTGGAGTAGCGGGTCTAACGAGCAGTACTTC

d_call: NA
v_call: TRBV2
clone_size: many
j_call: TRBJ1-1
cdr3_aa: CASSEYVMNTEAFF
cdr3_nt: TGTGCCAGCAGTGAATATGTTATGAACACTGAAGCTTTCTTT

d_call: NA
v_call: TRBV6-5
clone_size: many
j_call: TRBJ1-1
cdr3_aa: CASSYSRYRMNTEAFF
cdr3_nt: TGTGCCAGCAGTTACTCACGGTATCGAATGAACACTGAAGCTTTCTTT

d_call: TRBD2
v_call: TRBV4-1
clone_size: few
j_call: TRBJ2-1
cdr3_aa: CASSQVAGGPRSYNEQFF
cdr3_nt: TGCGCCAGCAGCCAAGTCGCGGGAGGGCCCCGCTCCTACAATGAGCAGTTCTTC

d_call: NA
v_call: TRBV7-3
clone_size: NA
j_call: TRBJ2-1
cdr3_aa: CASSLLGGRPRAHNEQFF
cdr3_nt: TGTGCCAGCAGCTTACTTGGGGGGCGGCCTAGGGCCCACAATGAGCAGTTCTTC

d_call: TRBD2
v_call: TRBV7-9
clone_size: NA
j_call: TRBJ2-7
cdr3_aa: CASKLAASGRSVWYEQYF
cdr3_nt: TGTGCCAGCAAACTAGCCGCTAGCGGGAGATCTGTGTGGTACGAGCAGTACTTC

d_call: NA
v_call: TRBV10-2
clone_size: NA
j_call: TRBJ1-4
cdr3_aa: CASRPTDEVGKLFF
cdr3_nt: TGCGCCAGCAGACCCACGGACGAGGTTGGAAAACTGTTTTTT

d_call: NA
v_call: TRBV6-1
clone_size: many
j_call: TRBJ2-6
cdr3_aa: CASSEDSSGANVLTF
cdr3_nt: TGTGCCAGCAGTGAAGACAGCTCTGGGGCCAACGTCCTGACTTTC

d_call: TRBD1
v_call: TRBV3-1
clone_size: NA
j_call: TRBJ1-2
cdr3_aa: CASSQNTGGGYTF
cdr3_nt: TGTGCCAGCAGCCAAAATACAGGGGGTGGCTACACCTTC

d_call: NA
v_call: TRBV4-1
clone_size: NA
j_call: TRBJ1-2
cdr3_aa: CASSQVDRTAYGYTF
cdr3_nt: TGCGCCAGCAGCCAAGTCGACCGGACGGCGTATGGCTACACCTTC

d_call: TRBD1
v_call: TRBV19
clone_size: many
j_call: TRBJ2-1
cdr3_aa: CASKHRGPYNEQFF
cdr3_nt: TGTGCCAGTAAACACAGGGGACCCTACAATGAGCAGTTCTTC